These 10 T cell receptor beta chains share one sample of origin, sequenced in a study of T cell clonality in common variable immunodeficiency. Method: immunoSEQ multiplex PCR; TCRdb's copy keeps in-frame clones and lacks some. The repertoire consists of 35,000 to 50,000 clones, none detected only once. The sequenced sample consisted of peripheral blood mononuclear cells. The receptors stem from a person aged 18 to 75 in good health.

The sample holds a few counts of this clone. A much larger clone sits a single nucleotide away, making a read error possible. With the read ending 3 residues before the CDR3 end, the germline J gene is used to fill in that end. The genes are TRBV19 and TRBJ1-5; tentatively, D is TRBD1 (6 bases). The V end lost 5 bases, the J end lost 2 bases, and 13 bases lay between the germline ends. The germline V gene encodes CDR1 LNHDA and CDR2 SQIVND (reference sequence). The CDR3 spans 15 residues. The CDR3 DNA, read in part, is TGTGCCAGTAGTCTACAGGGTGGTGGCAATCAGCCC. Translation: CASSLQGGGNQP. The full CDR3 is CASSLQGGGNQPQHF. Together with reference TRBV19 and TRBJ1-5, the CDR3 gives the full variable domain: DGGITQSPKYLFRKEGQNVTLSCEQNLNHDAMYWYRQDPGQGLRLIYYSQIVNDFQKGDIAEGYSVSREKKESFPLTVTSAQKNPTAFYLCASSLQGGGNQPQHFGDGTRLSIL.

At least ten counts were recorded for this clone. The observed sequence ends 3 residues before the CDR3 terminus, with the missing tail filled in from the germline J gene. The chain employs TRBV12-3 or TRBV12-4 and TRBJ1-2, with unresolved D. Trimming shortened V by 5 bases and J by 0 bases, and 13 bases separated the two germline ends. The CDR3 consists of 15 residues. The CDR3 region is CASSPTSGTNYGYTF. The DNA read from the CDR3 is TGTGCCAGCAGTCCAACCTCAGGAACTAACTATGGC.

This clone was seen repeatedly, ten times or more. The read comes to an end 3 residues before the CDR3 does, leaving the germline J gene to fill in the end. The V gene is TRBV29-1, the J gene TRBJ2-1; 9 bases are shared with TRBD2. The CDR3 contains 19 residues. Germline V gene data show CDR1 as SQVTM and CDR2 as ANQGSEA. V shed 5 bases and J 0 bases; nucleotides not matched to a gene: 17. This CDR3 reads CSVPSGERGDLSSYNEQFF. Incomplete CDR3 DNA: TGCAGCGTTCCCTCCGGCGAGCGGGGGGACTTAAGCTCCTACAATGAG.

This clone was detected ten times or more. The read finishes 3 residues shy of the CDR3 end, and the germline J gene is used to complete it. The rearrangement joins TRBV4-1 to TRBJ2-3, with D uncertain. Germline CDR1 reads MGHRA; CDR2 reads YSYEKL. CDR3 size: 14 residues. Deletions cut 1 base from V and 2 bases from J, with 7 bases between. CDR3 DNA (partial): TGCGCCAGCAGCCAAGTCCCACTCACAGATACG. Amino acids: CASSQVPLTDT. The entire CDR3 protein is CASSQVPLTDTQYF.

This clone appeared many times. The sequenced fragment ends 3 residues before the CDR3 boundary, so the rest is inferred from the germline J gene. This chain links TRBV20-1 with TRBJ2-7, with 12 bases that match TRBD2. The CDR3 consists of 15 residues. Trimming cost V 3 bases and J 4 bases; bases outside gene matches: 7. Looked up from germline, CDR1 is DFQATT and CDR2 is SNEGSKA (reference sequence). The CDR3 sequence: CSARILAGGGYEQYF. CDR3 DNA, as far as it was read: TGCAGTGCTAGGATACTAGCGGGAGGAGGTTACGAG.

This clone was seen repeatedly, ten times or more. The read comes to an end 3 residues before the CDR3 does, leaving the germline J gene to fill in the end. V is TRBV19 and J is TRBJ2-2; D possibly corresponds to TRBD1 (5 bases). CDR1 is LNHDA, CDR2 SQIVND, per germline (reference sequence). Between the trimmed V and J ends, which lost 3 bases and 6 bases, there was a span of 14 bases. The CDR3 is 15 residues long. The CDR3 spells CASSIGQGSAGELFF. The DNA read from the CDR3 is TGTGCCAGTAGTATTGGGCAGGGATCAGCCGGGGAG.

This clone was seen at least ten times. The read ends 3 residues before the CDR3 terminus; that terminus is restored from the germline J gene. This chain joins TRBV7-9 and TRBJ1-5; D is ambiguous. In germline, CDR1 is SEHNR, CDR2 FQNEAQ (reference sequence). V lost 3 bases and J 6 bases, leaving 9 bases between the germline ends. This CDR3 contains 13 residues. CDR3 in amino acids: CASSFFSGQPQHF. The CDR3 bases that were read are TGTGCCAGCAGCTTTTTTTCCGGTCAGCCC.

In this sample, this clone turned up many times. The read terminates 3 residues before the CDR3 end, so the remaining end is supplied by the germline J gene. This rearrangement joins TRBV20-1 to TRBJ2-3, with 7 bases aligning to TRBD1. Germline trimming cut 3 bases from V and 1 base from J; bases unmatched to any gene: 7. Germline V gene sequence: CDR1 DFQATT, CDR2 SNEGSKA (reference sequence). The CDR3 runs to 15 residues. The CDR3 reads CSARENGQGTDTQYF. CDR3 DNA, as far as it was read: TGCAGTGCTAGGGAAAACGGACAGGGCACAGATACG.

This clone was found many times. Sequencing ends 3 residues short of the CDR3 end; the germline J gene provides the rest. The chain links TRBV5-1 to TRBJ2-5; 14 positions agree with TRBD2. In germline, CDR1 is SGHRS, CDR2 YFSETQ. CDR3 length: 19 residues. With 1 base clipped from V and 1 base from J, the junction kept 9 bases outside the gene matches. The DNA read from the CDR3 is TGCGCCAGCAGCTTGAAAACCGGGACTAGCGGGAGCGTCCAAGAGACC. Translating gives CASSLKTGTSGSVQET. The whole CDR3 sequence reads CASSLKTGTSGSVQETQYF.

This clone was seen at least ten times. The CDR3 goes on 3 residues after the read ends, and that part is filled in from the germline J gene. The chain links TRBV29-1 to TRBJ2-5; perhaps TRBD2 as D (7 bases). The germline gives CDR1 SQVTM, CDR2 ANQGSEA. The CDR3 is 17 amino acids. The ends were cut back, 4 bases at V and 2 bases at J, with 23 bases in the middle. The chain's CDR3 is CSVVKRIRGGVQETQYF. Incomplete CDR3 DNA: TGCAGCGTTGTCAAGCGTATAAGGGGGGGCGTACAAGAGACC.